This entry describes one T cell receptor (beta chain). As yet, its antigen is unknown. The sample originates from a study of somatic mutations in cytotoxic T cells in rheumatoid arthritis. Sequencing was performed with immunoSEQ multiplex PCR; in TCRdb, only in-frame clones are kept and a portion is missing. The sample gives roughly 10,000 clones, around 81% of which show up once; approximately 7.3% is in the top ten. Findings of the study overall: Rheumatoid arthritis patients and age-matched healthy controls showed no significant difference in CD8+ T-cell clonality. More than 20% of CD8+ cells belonged to the largest clone in 8 of 65 patients.

V lost 0 bases and J lost 0; bases outside the gene matches: 8. Germline V CDR1 and CDR2: GTSNPN, SVGIG (reference sequence). There are 17 residues in the CDR3. This receptor was identified in an adult with rheumatoid arthritis. Sequencing used CD8+ T cells sorted from blood. This chain joins TRBV30 and TRBJ1-3; 7 bases agree with TRBD1. As DNA, the CDR3 is TGTGCCTGGAGTGTACCCCTGGACAGGCACTCTGGAAACACCATATATTTT. Its translation is CAWSVPLDRHSGNTIYF.